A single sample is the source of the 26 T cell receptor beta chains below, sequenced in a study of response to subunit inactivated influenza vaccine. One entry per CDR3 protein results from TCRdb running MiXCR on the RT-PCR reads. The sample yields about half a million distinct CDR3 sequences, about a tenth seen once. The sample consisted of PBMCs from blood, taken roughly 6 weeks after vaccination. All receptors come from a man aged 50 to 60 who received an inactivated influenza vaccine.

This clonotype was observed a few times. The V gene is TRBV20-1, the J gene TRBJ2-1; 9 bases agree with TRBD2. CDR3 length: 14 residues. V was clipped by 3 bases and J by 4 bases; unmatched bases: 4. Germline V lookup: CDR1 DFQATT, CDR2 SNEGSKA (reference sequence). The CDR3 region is CSASLAGVYNEQFF. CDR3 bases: TGCAGTGCTAGTTTAGCGGGGGTATACAATGAGCAGTTCTTC.

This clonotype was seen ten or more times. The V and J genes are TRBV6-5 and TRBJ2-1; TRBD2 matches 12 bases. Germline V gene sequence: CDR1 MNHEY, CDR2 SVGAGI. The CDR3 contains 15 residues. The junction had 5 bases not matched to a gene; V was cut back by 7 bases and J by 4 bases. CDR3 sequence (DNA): TGTGCCAGCATTATGGGACTAGCGGGTTACAATGAGCAGTTCTTC. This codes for CASIMGLAGYNEQFF.

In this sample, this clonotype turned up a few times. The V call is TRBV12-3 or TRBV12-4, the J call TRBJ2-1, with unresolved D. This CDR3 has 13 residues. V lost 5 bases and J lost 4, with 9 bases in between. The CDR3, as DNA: TGTGCCAGCAGTGTGGCCGTTTACAATGAGCAGTTCTTC. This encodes CASSVAVYNEQFF.

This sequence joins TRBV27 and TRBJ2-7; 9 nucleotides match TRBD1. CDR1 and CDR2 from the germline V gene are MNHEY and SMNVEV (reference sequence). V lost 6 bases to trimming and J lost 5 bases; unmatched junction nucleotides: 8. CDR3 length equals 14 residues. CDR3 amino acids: CASSKQGALHEQYF. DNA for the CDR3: TGTGCCAGCAGCAAACAGGGGGCGCTTCACGAGCAGTACTTC.

CDR3 in DNA: TGTGCCAGCAGCGGACAGGGTAGAGTCACCGGGGAGCTGTTTTTT. Residues: CASSGQGRVTGELFF. The V gene is TRBV6-2 or TRBV6-3, the J gene TRBJ2-2; 8 nucleotides line up with TRBD1. The length of the CDR3 is 15 residues. The J segment lost 4 bases and the V segment lost 6 bases, leaving 7 bases of the junction unmatched. Germline V lookup: CDR1 MNHEY, CDR2 SVGEGT.

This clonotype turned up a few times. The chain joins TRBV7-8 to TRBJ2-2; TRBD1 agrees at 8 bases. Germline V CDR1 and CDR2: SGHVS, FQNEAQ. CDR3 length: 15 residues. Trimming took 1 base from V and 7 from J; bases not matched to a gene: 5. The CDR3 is CASSLVGTGRGELFF. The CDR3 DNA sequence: TGTGCCAGCAGCTTAGTCGGGACAGGACGCGGGGAGCTGTTTTTT.

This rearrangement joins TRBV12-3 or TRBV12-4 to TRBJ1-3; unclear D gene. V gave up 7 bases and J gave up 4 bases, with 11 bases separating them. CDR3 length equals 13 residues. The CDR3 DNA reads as TGTGCCAGCACGTCGTTGGGGGGAAACACCATATATTTT. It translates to CASTSLGGNTIYF.

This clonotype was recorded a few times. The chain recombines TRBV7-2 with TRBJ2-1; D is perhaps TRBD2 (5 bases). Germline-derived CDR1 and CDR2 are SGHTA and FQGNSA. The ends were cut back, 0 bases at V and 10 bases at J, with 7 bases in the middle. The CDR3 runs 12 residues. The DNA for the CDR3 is TGTGCCAGCAGCTTAGCCCTAGCAGAGCAGTTCTTC. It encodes CASSLALAEQFF. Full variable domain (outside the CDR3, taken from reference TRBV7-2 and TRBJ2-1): GAGVSQSPSNKVTEKGKDVELRCDPISGHTALYWYRQSLGQGLEFLIYFQGNSAPDKSGLPSDRFSAERTGGSVSTLTIQRTQQEDSAVYLCASSLALAEQFFGPGTRLTVL.

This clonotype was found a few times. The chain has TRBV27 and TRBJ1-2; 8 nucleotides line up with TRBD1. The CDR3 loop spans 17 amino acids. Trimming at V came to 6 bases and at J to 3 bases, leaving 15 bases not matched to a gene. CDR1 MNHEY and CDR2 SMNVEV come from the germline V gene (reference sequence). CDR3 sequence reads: CASSPLKLGQGYYGYTF. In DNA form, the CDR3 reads TGTGCCAGCAGCCCACTCAAGCTAGGACAGGGCTACTATGGCTACACCTTC.

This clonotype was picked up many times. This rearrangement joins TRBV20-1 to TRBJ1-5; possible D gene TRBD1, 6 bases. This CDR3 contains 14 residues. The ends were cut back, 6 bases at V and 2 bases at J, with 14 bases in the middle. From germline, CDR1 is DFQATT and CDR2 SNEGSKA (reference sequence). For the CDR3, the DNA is TGCAGTGCGTGGGGCAGGGGTGGCAATCAGCCCCAGCATTTT. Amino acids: CSAWGRGGNQPQHF.

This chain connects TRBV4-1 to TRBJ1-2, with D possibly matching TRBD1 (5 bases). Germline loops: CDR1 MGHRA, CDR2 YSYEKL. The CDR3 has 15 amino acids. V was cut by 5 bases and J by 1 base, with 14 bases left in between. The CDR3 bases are TGCGCCAGCAGCTTTAAGACAGACAGTAACTATGGCTACACCTTC. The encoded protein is CASSFKTDSNYGYTF.

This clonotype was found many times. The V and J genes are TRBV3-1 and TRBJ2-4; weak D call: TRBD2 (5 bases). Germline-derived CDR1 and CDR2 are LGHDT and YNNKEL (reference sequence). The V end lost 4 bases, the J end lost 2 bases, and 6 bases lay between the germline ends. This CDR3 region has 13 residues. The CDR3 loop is CASSPGTKNIQYF. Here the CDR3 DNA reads TGTGCCAGCAGCCCCGGGACCAAAAACATTCAGTACTTC.

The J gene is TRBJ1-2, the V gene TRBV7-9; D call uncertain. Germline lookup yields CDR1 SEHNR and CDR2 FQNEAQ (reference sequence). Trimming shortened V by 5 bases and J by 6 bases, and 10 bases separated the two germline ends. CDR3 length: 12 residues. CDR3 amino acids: CASSPGLHGYTF. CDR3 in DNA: TGTGCCAGCAGCCCTGGGCTCCATGGCTACACCTTC.

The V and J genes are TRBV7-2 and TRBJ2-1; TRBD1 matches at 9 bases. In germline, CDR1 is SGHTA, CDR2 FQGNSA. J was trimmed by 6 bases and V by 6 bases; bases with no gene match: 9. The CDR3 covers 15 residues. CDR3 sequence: CASRSSGTGSNEQFF. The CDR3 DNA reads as TGTGCCAGCAGGTCCTCCGGGACAGGGAGCAATGAGCAGTTCTTC.

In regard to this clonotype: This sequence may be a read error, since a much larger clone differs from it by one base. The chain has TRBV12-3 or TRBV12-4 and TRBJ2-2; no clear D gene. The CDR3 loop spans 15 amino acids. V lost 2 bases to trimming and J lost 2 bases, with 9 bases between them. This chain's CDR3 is CASSLWGSNTGELFF. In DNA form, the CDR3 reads TGTGCCAGCAGTTTATGGGGATCTAACACCGGGGAGCTGTTTTTT.

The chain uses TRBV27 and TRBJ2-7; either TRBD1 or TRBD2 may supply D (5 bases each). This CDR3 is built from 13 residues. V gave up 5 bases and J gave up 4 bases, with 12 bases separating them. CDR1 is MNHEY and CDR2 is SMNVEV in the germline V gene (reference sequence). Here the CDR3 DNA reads TGTGCCAGCAGTGAGGGGACGGAGTACGAGCAGTACTTC. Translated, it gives CASSEGTEYEQYF.

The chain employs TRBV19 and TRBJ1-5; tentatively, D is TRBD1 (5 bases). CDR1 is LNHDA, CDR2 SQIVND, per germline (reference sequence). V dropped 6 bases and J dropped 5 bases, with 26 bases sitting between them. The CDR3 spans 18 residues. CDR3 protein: CASRAASDSDSVDQPQHF. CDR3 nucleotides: TGTGCCAGTAGAGCTGCGTCGGATAGTGACAGTGTGGATCAGCCCCAGCATTTT.

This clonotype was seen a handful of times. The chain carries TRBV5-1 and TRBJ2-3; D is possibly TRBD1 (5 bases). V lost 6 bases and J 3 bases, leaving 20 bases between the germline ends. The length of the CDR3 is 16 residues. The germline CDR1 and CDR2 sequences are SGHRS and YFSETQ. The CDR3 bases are TGCGCCAGCAAAATCTACAGGCCCGACGGGACAGATACGCAGTATTTT. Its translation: CASKIYRPDGTDTQYF.

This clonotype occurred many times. CDR3 residues: CASRQGRTSTDTQYF. The DNA of the CDR3 is TGTGCCAGCAGACAGGGAAGAACTAGCACAGATACGCAGTATTTT. The chain uses TRBV6-2 or TRBV6-3 and TRBJ2-3; D perhaps matches TRBD1 (6 bases). Germline CDR1 and CDR2: MNHEY and SVGEGT. The CDR3 is 15 residues long. Trimming removed 6 bases at V and 0 bases at J, with 13 bases between.

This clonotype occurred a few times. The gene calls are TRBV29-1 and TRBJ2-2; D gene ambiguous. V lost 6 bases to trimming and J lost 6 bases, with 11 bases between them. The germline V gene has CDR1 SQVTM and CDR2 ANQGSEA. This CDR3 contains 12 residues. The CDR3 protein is CSVQDPAGELFF. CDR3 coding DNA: TGCAGCGTCCAAGACCCAGCCGGGGAGCTGTTTTTT.

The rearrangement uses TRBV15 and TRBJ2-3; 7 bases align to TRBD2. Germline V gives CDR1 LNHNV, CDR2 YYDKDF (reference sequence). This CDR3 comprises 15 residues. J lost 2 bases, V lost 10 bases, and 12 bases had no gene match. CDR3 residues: CAISASRDYTDTQYF. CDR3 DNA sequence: TGTGCCATCTCGGCCAGCCGGGACTACACAGATACGCAGTATTTT.

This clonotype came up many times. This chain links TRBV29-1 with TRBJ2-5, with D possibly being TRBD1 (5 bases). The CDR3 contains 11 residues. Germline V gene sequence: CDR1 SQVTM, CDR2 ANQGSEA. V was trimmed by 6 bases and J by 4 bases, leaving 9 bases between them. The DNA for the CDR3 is TGCAGCGTAGGGGATGGAGAGACCCAGTACTTC. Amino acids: CSVGDGETQYF. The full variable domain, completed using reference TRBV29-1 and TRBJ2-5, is SAVISQKPSRDICQRGTSLTIQCQVDSQVTMMFWYRQQPGQSLTLIATANQGSEATYESGFVIDKFPISRPNLTFSTLTVSNMSPEDSSIYLCSVGDGETQYFGPGTRLLVL.

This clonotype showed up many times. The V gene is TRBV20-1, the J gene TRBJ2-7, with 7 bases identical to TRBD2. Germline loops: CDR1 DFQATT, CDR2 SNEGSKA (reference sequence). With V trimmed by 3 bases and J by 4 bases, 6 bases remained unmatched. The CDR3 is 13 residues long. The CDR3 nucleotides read TGCAGTGCTAGGGGGGACTACAATTACGAGCAGTACTTC. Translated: CSARGDYNYEQYF.

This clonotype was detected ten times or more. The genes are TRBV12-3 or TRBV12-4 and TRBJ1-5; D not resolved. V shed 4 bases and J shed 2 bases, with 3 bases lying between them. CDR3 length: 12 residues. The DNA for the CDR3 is TGTGCCAGCAGTTGGGGCAATCAGCCCCAGCATTTT. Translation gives CASSWGNQPQHF.

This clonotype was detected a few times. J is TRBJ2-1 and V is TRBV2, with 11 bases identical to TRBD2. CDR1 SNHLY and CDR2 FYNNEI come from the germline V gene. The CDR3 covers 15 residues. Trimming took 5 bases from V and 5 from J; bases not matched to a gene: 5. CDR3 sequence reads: CASSPGLAENNEQFF. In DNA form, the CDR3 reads TGTGCCAGCAGTCCGGGACTAGCGGAAAACAATGAGCAGTTCTTC.

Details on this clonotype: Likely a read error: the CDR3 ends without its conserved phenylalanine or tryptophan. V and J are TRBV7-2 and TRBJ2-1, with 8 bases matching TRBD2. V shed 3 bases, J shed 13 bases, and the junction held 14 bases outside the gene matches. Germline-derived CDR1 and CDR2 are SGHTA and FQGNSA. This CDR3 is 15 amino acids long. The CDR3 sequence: CASSFRGGTSGNQFL. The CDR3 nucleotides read TGTGCCAGCAGCTTTAGGGGTGGAACTAGCGGAAATCAGTTCCTC.